Given below is one T cell receptor (beta chain) in context. The data are from a study of control samples from healthy donors and cancer patients. Data came from immunoSEQ multiplex PCR; TCRdb stores just in-frame clones and leaves some out. Counted here are over 65,000 clones, 85% to 90% occurring once; the ten biggest clones make up over 8.5%. From germline, CDR1 is PRHDT and CDR2 FYEKMQ (reference sequence). V was pared by 1 base and J by 1 base, with 7 bases between. The CDR3 covers 14 residues. The TCR was taken from a woman aged 45 to 65 with colorectal cancer. The V gene is TRBV13, the J gene TRBJ2-5; D ambiguous. The sample was PBMCs. The CDR3 region is CASSLEGFQETQYF. The CDR3 nucleotides read TGTGCCAGCAGCTTAGAAGGCTTCCAAGAGACCCAGTACTTC.